This T cell receptor (beta chain) was captured by sequencing in a study of CD8+ T cells in alopecia areata (dated by TCRdb to the late 2010s). Describing the broader study: The treated patients took part in an open-label pilot trial in which moderate-to-severe alopecia areata was treated with oral tofacitinib at 5 to 10 mg twice daily. RNA was obtained with the PAXgene miRNA kit for fixed scalp, the miRNeasy kit for PBMCs, and the RNeasy kit for mouse skin. High-throughput TCRbeta sequencing was used to examine T cell clonal expansion in alopecia areata in both the C3H/HeJ mouse model and human patients. Tofacitinib-treated patients had biopsies at baseline and at 4 and 24 weeks of treatment, with a later scalp biopsy in several patients. Scalp clonality was compared among normal scalp (n=4), patchy alopecia areata scalp (n=8), and alopecia totalis/universalis scalp (n=8). immunoSEQ multiplex PCR using 35 Vbeta forward primers and 13 Jbeta reverse primers was used to amplify TCRbeta CDR3 regions. Patients received tofacitinib for 6 to 18 months and were then followed off drug for 6 months to check for delayed response and recurrence. For the treated patients, the SALT score, which quantifies what percentage of scalp surface area is affected, served as the measure of disease severity. Human TCRbeta sequencing covered scalp tissue and sorted CD4+ and CD8+ peripheral blood T cells from patchy and totalis/universalis alopecia areata patients and healthy controls.

Study-wide findings and limitations: Because the treated cohort was small and had only one nonresponder, larger studies are needed to examine links between baseline CD8+ expansion and response. TCR sequences shared between patients were less clear than in mice, possibly partly because of HLA diversity in the patient population. With tofacitinib, both scalp clonality and the number of expanded CD8+ clones among the top 100 scalp clones went down significantly. Compared with normal scalp, lesional scalp had higher clonality and more expanded CD8+ clones, particularly in alopecia totalis/universalis, a pattern that suggests antigenic drive. Unlike mouse skin, where gammadelta T cells dominate, normal human skin contains resident alphabeta T cells that get sequenced too, which complicates analysis of the scalp TCR repertoire. During tofacitinib treatment, many expanded lesional clones stuck around in both scalp and blood, and this persistence may partly explain why relapse happens after treatment is stopped.

The library was built by means of the immunoSEQ multiplex PCR assay. RNA was extracted from all samples and reverse transcribed into cDNA as template for TCR sequencing. First-strand cDNA was synthesized with SuperScript III using a 2:1 mix of oligo-dT and random hexamers. A synthetic immune receptor repertoire was used to assess amplification bias, and residual bias was removed computationally. The published analysis was carried out like this. Raw reads were preprocessed to remove errors, and CDR3 was defined according to IMGT conventions as the region from the conserved cysteine to phenylalanine. Clonality was computed as 1 minus the Shannon entropy, with the entropy normalized by log2 of the number of productive unique TCRs. Whether scalp clones were CD4 or CD8 was inferred by matching scalp TCRbeta sequences against CD4 and CD8 repertoires sorted from blood. TCRdb re-hosts the immuneACCESS table, in-frame sequences only. Its copies lack some clones; in the studies checked, an unresolved V gene accounts for under half of them, and the cause for the rest is not known. For V, J and clone size, that table is used; D and trimming come from the DNA. Counted in this sample were roughly 280,000 clones; about 62% of them appeared once. Of the sample, 0.9% to 0.95% is held by the ten largest clones.

The treatment or condition label corresponds to: oral pan-JAK inhibitor, 5-10 mg twice daily. Lesional scalp punch biopsies and peripheral blood were collected from alopecia areata patients. After PBMCs were isolated by density centrifugation and stained for CD3, CD4 and CD8, a FACSAria was used to sort CD4+ and CD8+ T cells. This clone was picked up a small number of times. Its antigen remains unidentified. No much larger clonotype is one base removed from it; base qualities were not supplied. There are 16 amino acids in the CDR3, from cysteine to phenylalanine inclusive. Only the CDR3 part of the read is kept: 48 bases, read in frame from the first base. Based on the germline V gene, the CDR1 and CDR2 sequences are SQVTM and ANQGSEA. Relative to germline, V is 0 bases shorter and J is 3 bases shorter, with 17 bases between their ends.

Recombination linked TRBV29-1 to TRBJ2-5; there is no confident call for the D gene. This TCR came from a human donor with alopecia areata. The starting material was CD4+ T cells sorted from blood, obtained around week 54, from a patient treated with tofacitinib. The DNA sequence reads TGCAGCGTTGAAGATCCCCTTCACCGGGTGGAAGAGACCCAGTACTTC. This sequence encodes CSVEDPLHRVEETQYF.